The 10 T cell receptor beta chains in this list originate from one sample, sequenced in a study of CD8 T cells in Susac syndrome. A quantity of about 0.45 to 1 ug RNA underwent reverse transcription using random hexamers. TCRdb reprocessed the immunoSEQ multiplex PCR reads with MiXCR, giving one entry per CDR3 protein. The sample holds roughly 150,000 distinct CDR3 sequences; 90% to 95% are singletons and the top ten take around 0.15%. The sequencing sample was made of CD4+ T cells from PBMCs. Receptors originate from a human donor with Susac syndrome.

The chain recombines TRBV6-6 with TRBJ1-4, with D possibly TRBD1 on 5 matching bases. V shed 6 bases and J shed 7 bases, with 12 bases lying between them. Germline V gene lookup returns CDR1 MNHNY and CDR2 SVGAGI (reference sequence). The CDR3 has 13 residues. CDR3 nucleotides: TGTGCCAGCAGACCCGGGGCGTTTGAAAAACTGTTTTTT. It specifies CASRPGAFEKLFF.

The CDR3 DNA is TGCAGCGTTGACTTTGGGAGGACTGAAGCTTTCTTT. Protein: CSVDFGRTEAFF. The chain uses TRBV29-1 and TRBJ1-1, with D unclear. The length of the CDR3 is 12 residues. V was clipped by 3 bases and J by 5 bases, with 10 bases between them. Looked up from germline, CDR1 is SQVTM and CDR2 is ANQGSEA.

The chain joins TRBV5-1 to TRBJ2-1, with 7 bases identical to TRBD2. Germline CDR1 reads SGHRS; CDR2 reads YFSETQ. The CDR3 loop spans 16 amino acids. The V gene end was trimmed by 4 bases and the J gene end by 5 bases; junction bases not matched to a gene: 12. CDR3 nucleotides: TGCGCCAGCAGCGCCGACCCCGGGGGGTACAACAATGAGCAGTTCTTC. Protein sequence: CASSADPGGYNNEQFF.

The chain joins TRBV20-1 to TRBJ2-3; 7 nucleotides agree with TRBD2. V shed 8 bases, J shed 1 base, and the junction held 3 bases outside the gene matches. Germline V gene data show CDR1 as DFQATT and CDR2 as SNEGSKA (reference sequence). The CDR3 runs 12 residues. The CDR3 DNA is TGCAGTACGGCGGGGGGCACAGATACGCAGTATTTT. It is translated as CSTAGGTDTQYF.

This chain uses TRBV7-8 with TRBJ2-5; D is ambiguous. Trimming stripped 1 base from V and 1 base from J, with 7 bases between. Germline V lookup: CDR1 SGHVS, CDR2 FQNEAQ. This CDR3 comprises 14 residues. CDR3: CASSLGVGQETQYF. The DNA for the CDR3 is TGTGCCAGCAGCTTAGGGGTAGGCCAAGAGACCCAGTACTTC.

The CDR3 spells CASIIAPGQGANEQYF. The CDR3 DNA is TGTGCCAGCATCATCGCTCCGGGACAGGGGGCCAACGAGCAGTACTTC. The V gene is TRBV7-2, the J gene TRBJ2-7, with 12 nucleotides matching TRBD1. Trimming cost V 7 bases and J 5 bases; bases outside gene matches: 12. CDR1 and CDR2 (germline): SGHTA, FQGNSA. This CDR3 region has 16 residues. The whole variable domain, filled in from reference TRBV7-2 and TRBJ2-7, reads GAGVSQSPSNKVTEKGKDVELRCDPISGHTALYWYRQSLGQGLEFLIYFQGNSAPDKSGLPSDRFSAERTGGSVSTLTIQRTQQEDSAVYLCASIIAPGQGANEQYFGPGTRLTVT.

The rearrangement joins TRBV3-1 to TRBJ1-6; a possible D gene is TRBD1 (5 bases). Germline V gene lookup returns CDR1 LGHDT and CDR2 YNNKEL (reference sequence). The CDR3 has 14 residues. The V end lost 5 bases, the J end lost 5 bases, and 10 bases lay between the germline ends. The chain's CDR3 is CASSKRGNNSPLHF. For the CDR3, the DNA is TGTGCCAGCAGCAAGAGGGGTAATAATTCACCCCTCCACTTT.

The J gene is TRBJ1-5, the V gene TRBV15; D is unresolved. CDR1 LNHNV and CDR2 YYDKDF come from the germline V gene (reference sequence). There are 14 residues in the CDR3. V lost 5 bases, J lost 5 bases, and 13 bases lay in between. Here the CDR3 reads CATSPRAGDQPQHF. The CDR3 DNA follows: TGTGCCACCAGCCCGCGGGCAGGAGATCAGCCCCAGCATTTT.

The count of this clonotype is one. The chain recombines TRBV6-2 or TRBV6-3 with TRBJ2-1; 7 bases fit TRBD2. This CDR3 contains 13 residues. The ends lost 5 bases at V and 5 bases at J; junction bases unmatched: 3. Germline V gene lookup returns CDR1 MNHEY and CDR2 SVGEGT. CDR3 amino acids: CASSRGDHNEQFF. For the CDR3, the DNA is TGTGCCAGCAGTCGGGGGGACCACAATGAGCAGTTCTTC.

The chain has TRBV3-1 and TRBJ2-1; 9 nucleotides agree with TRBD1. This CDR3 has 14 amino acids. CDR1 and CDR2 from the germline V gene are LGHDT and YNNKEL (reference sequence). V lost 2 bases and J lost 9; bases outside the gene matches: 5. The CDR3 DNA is TGTGCCAGCAGCCAACTCGGACAGGGGTCTGAGCAGTTCTTC. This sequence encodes CASSQLGQGSEQFF.